The 9 T cell receptor beta chains listed next were all sequenced from one sample in a study of neurological immune-mediated disorders. From the 5' RACE reads, TCRdb called clonotypes with MiXCR, one entry per CDR3 protein. The sample contains 30,000 to 40,000 distinct CDR3 sequences, 7% to 8% of which appear only once. Material for sequencing was PBMCs. Source of these receptors: a woman aged 40 to 49 in good health.

As to this clonotype: At one of its ends the junction is not consistent with the germline gene, which may arise from a read error. The chain uses TRBV29-1 and TRBJ2-7; D gene unclear. This CDR3 comprises 12 residues. CDR1 is SQVTM, CDR2 ANQGSEA, per germline. The CDR3 is CSAQAWSGEQHF. CDR3 nucleotide sequence: TGCAGCGCCCAGGCATGGTCTGGCGAGCAGCACTTC.

The chain joins TRBV27 to TRBJ2-6, with TRBD2 matching over 7 bases. J lost 0 bases, V lost 11 bases, and 16 bases had no gene match. The CDR3 spans 18 residues. CDR1 and CDR2 from the germline V gene are MNHEY and SMNVEV (reference sequence). The CDR3 region has the DNA TGTGCCCCCTGTGGGGGGGAGGACCCAGTCTCTGGGGCCAACGTCCTGACTTTC. Protein: CAPCGGEDPVSGANVLTF. Full variable domain (outside the CDR3, taken from reference TRBV27 and TRBJ2-6): EAQVTQNPRYLITVTGKKLTVTCSQNMNHEYMSWYRQDPGLGLRQIYYSMNVEVTDKGDVPEGYKVSRKEKRNFPLILESPSPNQTSLYFCAPCGGEDPVSGANVLTFGAGSRLTVL.

The V and J genes are TRBV10-2 and TRBJ1-6, with D tentatively TRBD1 (5 bases). V shed 0 bases and J shed 10 bases, with 13 bases lying between them. The CDR3 has 15 amino acids. The V gene's germline CDR1 is WSHSY and CDR2 SAAADI. The CDR3 DNA follows: TGCGCCAGCAGTGAGTCAGGCAGGGTCGGCTCACCCCTCCACTTT. The encoded protein is CASSESGRVGSPLHF.

This clonotype was detected ten times or more. The chain joins TRBV5-4 to TRBJ1-1; D ambiguous. Germline V gene lookup returns CDR1 SGHNT and CDR2 YYREEE (reference sequence). V gave up 8 bases and J gave up 0 bases, with 14 bases separating them. This CDR3 has 14 amino acids. CDR3 residues: CASKDGTLNTEAFF. CDR3 DNA: TGTGCCAGTAAGGACGGAACCTTGAACACTGAAGCTTTCTTT.

There are many counts of this clonotype. V and J are TRBV9 and TRBJ2-3, with a tentative D call TRBD1 (6 bases). Germline-derived CDR1 and CDR2 are SGDLS and YYNGEE. V was pared by 0 bases and J by 6 bases, with 8 bases between. The length of the CDR3 is 13 residues. The CDR3 DNA reads as TGTGCCAGCAGCGTAGGGGGGCTGGATACGCAGTATTTT. It encodes CASSVGGLDTQYF.

There are many counts of this clonotype. The V gene is TRBV5-1, the J gene TRBJ2-2; TRBD1 matches 8 bases. The CDR3 spans 16 residues. V gave up 3 bases and J gave up 3 bases; unmatched junction bases: 7. From germline, CDR1 is SGHRS and CDR2 YFSETQ. The CDR3 bases are TGCGCCAGCAGCTCCAGGGGGCGCGGGGACACCGGGGAGCTGTTTTTT. It codes for CASSSRGRGDTGELFF. The full variable domain, rest sourced from reference TRBV5-1 and TRBJ2-2, is KAGVTQTPRYLIKTRGQQVTLSCSPISGHRSVSWYQQTPGQGLQFLFEYFSETQRNKGNFPGRFSGRQFSNSRSEMNVSTLELGDSALYLCASSSRGRGDTGELFFGEGSRLTVL.

This clonotype was seen ten or more times. This chain uses TRBV7-9 with TRBJ2-2; TRBD1 might be the D (6 bases). V lost 3 bases and J 6 bases, leaving 14 bases between the germline ends. CDR1 is SEHNR and CDR2 is FQNEAQ in the germline V gene (reference sequence). CDR3 length: 15 amino acids. The DNA of the CDR3 is TGTGCCAGCAGCTTTCGACAGGACTGGGCCGGGGAGCTGTTTTTT. Translated, it gives CASSFRQDWAGELFF. Complete variable domain (other parts from reference TRBV7-9 and TRBJ2-2): DTGVSQNPRHKITKRGQNVTFRCDPISEHNRLYWYRQTLGQGPEFLTYFQNEAQLEKSRLLSDRFSAERPKGSFSTLEIQRTEQGDSAMYLCASSFRQDWAGELFFGEGSRLTVL.

This clonotype was recorded many times. V gene TRBV5-6 combines with J gene TRBJ1-2, with 9 nucleotides matching TRBD1. V trimming: 1 base; J trimming: 5 bases; junction bases outside the gene matches: 6. Per germline, CDR1 SGHDT and CDR2 YYEEEE. The length of the CDR3 is 15 residues. The DNA for the CDR3 is TGTGCCAGCAGCTTGCTGACAGGGGGAGGGTATGGCTACACCTTC. It translates to CASSLLTGGGYGYTF.

This clonotype was seen at least ten times. The chain is built from TRBV7-8 and TRBJ1-5, with D unresolved. The V and J ends lost 3 bases and 6 bases respectively, with 12 bases between them. In germline, CDR1 is SGHVS, CDR2 FQNEAQ. The CDR3 extends over 14 amino acids. DNA for the CDR3: TGTGCCAGCAGCTTCTACATGGAAACTCAGCCCCAGCATTTT. It specifies CASSFYMETQPQHF. The entire variable domain, with the rest obtained from reference TRBV7-8 and TRBJ1-5, is as follows: GAGVSQSPRYKVAKRGQDVALRCDPISGHVSLFWYQQALGQGPEFLTYFQNEAQLDKSGLPSDRFFAERPEGSVSTLKIQRTQQEDSAVYLCASSFYMETQPQHFGDGTRLSIL.